Below are 8 T cell receptor beta chains sequenced from a single sample in a study of blood T cells in healthy people across ages (dated by TCRdb to between 2014 and 2017). Receptor libraries were prepared by 5' RACE. The listed sequencing device is Illumina HiSeq 2500. A second PCR of roughly 6 to 11 cycles was performed with a sample-barcoded 5' primer and a J-beta primer mix. TCRdb applied fastp at Q25 and MiXCR to the public reads, then kept only in-frame beta chains. Every CDR3 protein is listed once, alongside the most common genes and DNA of its rows. In this sample the table shows 750,000 to 1,000,000 distinct CDR3 sequences, 25% to 35% of which occur a single time. Roughly a tenth of the sample rests with the top ten. These same records also appear under a second study, on T cells of mothers and their children.

The specimen was blood. The receptors originated from a middle-aged woman in good health.

This clonotype has more than one count but fewer than ten. V and J are TRBV5-1 and TRBJ1-4; 9 bases line up with TRBD1. Per germline, CDR1 SGHRS and CDR2 YFSETQ. J was trimmed by 7 bases and V by 9 bases; bases with no gene match: 16. The length of the CDR3 is 16 residues. In DNA form, the CDR3 reads TGCGCCAACTCGACCCAACGGGGACAGGGCATTGAAAAACTGTTTTTT. It encodes CANSTQRGQGIEKLFF. Variable domain in full (rest from reference TRBV5-1 and TRBJ1-4): KAGVTQTPRYLIKTRGQQVTLSCSPISGHRSVSWYQQTPGQGLQFLFEYFSETQRNKGNFPGRFSGRQFSNSRSEMNVSTLELGDSALYLCANSTQRGQGIEKLFFGSGTQLSVL.

The V and J genes are TRBV12-3 or TRBV12-4 and TRBJ2-3; D might be TRBD2 (5 bases). The CDR3 contains 11 residues. Trimming shortened V by 6 bases and J by 4 bases, and 5 bases separated the two germline ends. The CDR3 nucleotides read TGTGCCAGCAGGGGAGCAGATACGCAGTATTTT. Amino acids: CASRGADTQYF.

The sample holds many counts of this clonotype. This chain links TRBV7-8 with TRBJ2-7, with TRBD1 as a possible D gene (6 bases). Germline CDR1 is SGHVS and CDR2 is FQNEAQ. Trimming removed 1 base from V and 6 bases from J, with 13 bases in between. The CDR3 covers 14 residues. CDR3 DNA sequence: TGTGCCAGCAGCTTAGAGCGTCAGGGGCTCGAGCAGTACTTC. Residues: CASSLERQGLEQYF.

J is TRBJ1-6 and V is TRBV7-9; TRBD1 might be the D (5 bases). The V end lost 7 bases, the J end lost 10 bases, and 11 bases lay between the germline ends. Germline CDR1 reads SEHNR; CDR2 reads FQNEAQ (reference sequence). This CDR3 has 12 amino acids. CDR3 bases: TGTGCCAGCACCACAGGTGTATCACCCCTCCACTTT. It is translated as CASTTGVSPLHF.

This clonotype came up many times. V usage is TRBV4-1 and J usage is TRBJ2-7; D remains ambiguous. This CDR3 contains 15 residues. Germline-derived CDR1 and CDR2 are MGHRA and YSYEKL. V was clipped by 0 bases and J by 3 bases, with 12 bases between them. CDR3 in DNA: TGCGCCAGCAGCCAAGATCCGGGTCTGAGCTACGAGCAGTACTTC. Protein product: CASSQDPGLSYEQYF.

This chain links TRBV27 with TRBJ1-5; 7 bases map to TRBD1. Looked up from germline, CDR1 is MNHEY and CDR2 is SMNVEV (reference sequence). J gave up 3 bases and V 1 base, and 3 bases lay outside the gene matches. The CDR3 has 15 amino acids. In DNA, the CDR3 is TGTGCCAGCAGTTTATTGACAGGGTACAATCAGCCCCAGCATTTT. It translates to CASSLLTGYNQPQHF.

The DNA of the CDR3 is TGTGCCAGCAGTGAAAGTGCAGGGGGTGCCTACAATGAGCAGTTCTTC. Residues: CASSESAGGAYNEQFF. The rearrangement uses TRBV6-4 and TRBJ2-1; 7 bases are a match to TRBD1. This CDR3 region has 16 residues. With V trimmed by 3 bases and J by 2 bases, 7 bases remained unmatched. Per germline, CDR1 MRHNA and CDR2 SNTAGT.

The chain links TRBV15 to TRBJ2-5; the match to TRBD1 covers 12 bases. With V trimmed by 9 bases and J by 1 base, 6 bases remained unmatched. The CDR3 has 15 residues. CDR1 and CDR2 (germline): LNHNV, YYDKDF (reference sequence). CDR3 residues: CATDRDRGLQETQYF. The DNA for the CDR3 is TGTGCCACGGACCGGGACAGGGGGCTCCAAGAGACCCAGTACTTC.